This is a list of T cell receptor beta chains from one sample in a study of blood T cell repertoires in COVID-19. The protocol was immunoSEQ multiplex PCR, while the TCRdb copy is restricted to in-frame clones and leaves out a portion. The sample consists of almost 200,000 clones, about 90% of them appearing once. Sequencing was carried out using peripheral blood. The source of these receptors is a woman in her 70s with acute or convalescent COVID-19. Both conserved end residues are part of each CDR3. The D gene is left open where the match is weak. Where a row states a size, it is once, few, many or the class of an expanded clone; other rows omit it.

clone size	V gene	CDR3 length	D gene	J gene	CDR3 DNA	CDR3 protein
few	TRBV2	13	-	TRBJ1-2	TGTGCCAGCAGTGAGGGGCAGTCCTATGGCTACACCTTC	CASSEGQSYGYTF
few	TRBV28	14	TRBD1	TRBJ1-6	TGTGCCAGCTTCCCGGGACAGTCTAATTCACCCCTCCACTTT	CASFPGQSNSPLHF
-	TRBV5-1	14	TRBD1	TRBJ1-1	TGCGCCAGCAGCACCCAGGGGGGGAACACTGAAGCTTTCTTT	CASSTQGGNTEAFF
-	TRBV6-2/TRBV6-3	15	-	TRBJ2-7	TGTGCCAGCAGTCCCCGGGCGGGTTCTTCCTACGAGCAGTACTTC	CASSPRAGSSYEQYF
-	TRBV6-5	16	-	TRBJ1-3	TGTGCCAGCAGTTACTCGTCTATTTCTACTGGAAACACCATATATTTT	CASSYSSISTGNTIYF
-	TRBV7-9	16	TRBD1	TRBJ1-4	TGTGCCAGCAGCTTCCTTTTGAGGGGGCAGGGTGAAAAACTGTTTTTT	CASSFLLRGQGEKLFF
-	TRBV4-1	18	TRBD2	TRBJ2-1	TGCGCCAGCAGCCAAGCCTGGGTCGGGCAGCGGGAGAAGAGTGAGCAGTTCTTC	CASSQAWVGQREKSEQFF
-	TRBV2	15	-	TRBJ2-7	TGTGCCAGCAGCCTTCAAGGACTTACAACTTACGAGCAGTACTTC	CASSLQGLTTYEQYF
-	TRBV2	12	TRBD1	TRBJ1-5	TGTGCCAGCACCAGGGGGAATCAGCCCCAGCATTTT	CASTRGNQPQHF
-	TRBV29-1	13	-	TRBJ1-5	TGCAGCGTTGCGGCAGGGGAACGCCAGCCCCAGCATTTT	CSVAAGERQPQHF
-	TRBV28	15	TRBD1	TRBJ2-2	TGTGCCAGCAGACGACAGGGTTCGAACACCGGGGAGCTGTTTTTT	CASRRQGSNTGELFF
-	TRBV11-2	13	-	TRBJ1-2	TGTGCCAGCAGCTTACAGGAAAACTATGGCTACACCTTC	CASSLQENYGYTF
-	TRBV4-1	17	-	TRBJ1-2	TGCGCCAGCAGCCAAGGAGGGCTAAGTATTAGCCTGGGCGGCTACACCTTC	CASSQGGLSISLGGYTF
-	TRBV19	14	TRBD1	TRBJ1-1	TGTGCCAGTACAATGGGACAGGGTCCAACTGAAGCTTTCTTT	CASTMGQGPTEAFF
-	TRBV6-5	15	TRBD1	TRBJ1-1	TGTGCCAGCAGTCCCCGGGACAGGGTGAACACTGAAGCTTTCTTT	CASSPRDRVNTEAFF
-	TRBV7-9	16	TRBD1	TRBJ2-3	TGTGCCAGCAGCCCCATGGCAGGGGGTGGCACAGATACGCAGTATTTT	CASSPMAGGGTDTQYF
-	TRBV7-6	17	-	TRBJ1-3	TGTGCCAGCAGCCTACTCAGCGGGGCTTCCTCTGGAAACACCATATATTTT	CASSLLSGASSGNTIYF
-	TRBV21-1	13	-	TRBJ2-1	TGTGCCAGCGGACTAGCGGGGTACAATGAGCAGTTCTTC	CASGLAGYNEQFF
-	TRBV5-1	16	TRBD2	TRBJ2-1	TGCGCCAGCAGCTTGGAGGCTAGCGGGATAAGTGGTGAGCAGTTCTTC	CASSLEASGISGEQFF
-	TRBV6-5	13	-	TRBJ1-2	TGTGCCAGCCGATTAGACAGTAACTATGGCTACACCTTC	CASRLDSNYGYTF
-	TRBV28	14	TRBD1	TRBJ2-5	TGTGCCAGCAGTTTTAGCAGGGGGCAGGAGACCCAGTACTTC	CASSFSRGQETQYF
once	TRBV5-4	16	TRBD2	TRBJ2-7	TGTGCCAGCAGCTTGGCCGGCGGGGGAGGGCGGTACGAGCAGTACTTC	CASSLAGGGGRYEQYF
-	TRBV19	15	-	TRBJ2-2	TGTGCCAGTAGGCGGGAATCCGCGAACACCGGGGAGCTGTTTTTT	CASRRESANTGELFF
-	TRBV7-2	16	TRBD2	TRBJ2-7	TGTGCCAGCAGCTTGTCTAGCGGGAGGGCCCCCTACGAGCAGTACTTC	CASSLSSGRAPYEQYF
-	TRBV4-2	14	-	TRBJ2-7	TGTGCCAGCAGCCATCAGGAGGGATCCTACGAGCAGTACTTC	CASSHQEGSYEQYF
-	TRBV29-1	14	TRBD1	TRBJ2-7	TGCAGCGTCCGGACAGGAGGAAGTGGGTACGAGCAGTACTTC	CSVRTGGSGYEQYF
-	TRBV7-9	13	-	TRBJ1-2	TGTGCCAGCAGCCGGGACAACAACTATGGCTACACCTTC	CASSRDNNYGYTF
-	TRBV11-2	14	TRBD1	TRBJ2-2	TGTGCCAGCAGAAGGACAGGGGGCACCGGGGAGCTGTTTTTT	CASRRTGGTGELFF
-	TRBV7-8	16	TRBD1	TRBJ1-3	TGTGCCAGCAGCTTTAAAAACAGGGGGACTGGAAACACCATATATTTT	CASSFKNRGTGNTIYF
-	TRBV20-1	11	-	TRBJ2-1	TGCAGTGCCACCGGACAGATCGAGCAGTTCTTC	CSATGQIEQFF
-	TRBV28	14	-	TRBJ2-3	TGTGCCAGTGAAGACAGGTTTCGCACAGATACGCAGTATTTT	CASEDRFRTDTQYF
-	TRBV5-5	16	TRBD1	TRBJ2-1	TGTGCCAGCAGCCGAATGACAGGGGTGTCCTACAATGAGCAGTTCTTC	CASSRMTGVSYNEQFF